This T cell receptor beta chain comes out of a study of T cells in Graves' hyperthyroidism and ophthalmopathy. At the level of the study: Any treatment followed the collection of peripheral blood at initial diagnosis.

For the diagnoses, clinical symptoms, serum thyroxine and TRAb, thyroid ultrasound and orbital computed tomography were used. Source material for PBMCs was around 10 ml fresh peripheral blood. Points from the study as a whole: Stable hyperthyroidism and ophthalmopathy were separated using 13 V-J signatures.

In germline, CDR1 is GTSNPN, CDR2 SVGIG (reference sequence). The V segment lost 6 bases and the J segment 5 bases; nucleotides outside the gene matches: 12. There are 16 residues in the CDR3. The CDR3 regions of TCR beta were amplified from RNA transcripts. The primer set for the first-round RT-PCR of the TCR CDR3 was HTBI. TCRdb used MiXCR to reprocess the multiplex PCR reads, holding one entry per CDR3 protein. The sample contains around 600,000 distinct CDR3 sequences, approximately 14% of which appear only once. This clonotype has a count of ten or more. Its antigen is not identified. Sequencing was carried out using blood. The TCR originated in a woman in her 30s with Graves' hyperthyroidism. This chain joins TRBV30 and TRBJ2-2, with 10 bases aligning to TRBD2. CDR3 nucleotides: TGTGCCTGCCCAAGAGGACTGACTAGCGGGACCGGGGAGCTGTTTTTT. Its translation: CACPRGLTSGTGELFF.